The clone carrying this T cell receptor (beta chain) was recorded a few times. The data stem from a study of patients and donors after allogeneic stem cell transplantation. V was cut by 4 bases and J by 1 base, with 14 bases left in between. Germline V gene data show CDR1 as WSHSY and CDR2 as SAAADI. There are 16 residues in the CDR3. MiXCR was run by TCRdb on the RT-PCR reads, yielding one entry per CDR3 protein. This sample yields under 170,000 distinct CDR3 sequences, of which approximately 35% are seen a single time; 50% belongs to the top ten. The rearrangement links TRBV10-2 to TRBJ1-5; D might be TRBD1 (6 bases). Sequences were obtained from blood, either unsorted or a sorted T cell fraction (not recorded which). This receptor was identified in a human donor who was either an allogeneic HSCT recipient or a stem cell or donor lymphocyte infusion donor (not recorded which). It is not recorded whose cells these are; they may come from a transplant donor. The DNA for the CDR3 is TGCGCCAGCAGTGGGGGTGGGGGGCTAAGCAATCAGCCCCAGCATTTT. Encoded protein: CASSGGGGLSNQPQHF.